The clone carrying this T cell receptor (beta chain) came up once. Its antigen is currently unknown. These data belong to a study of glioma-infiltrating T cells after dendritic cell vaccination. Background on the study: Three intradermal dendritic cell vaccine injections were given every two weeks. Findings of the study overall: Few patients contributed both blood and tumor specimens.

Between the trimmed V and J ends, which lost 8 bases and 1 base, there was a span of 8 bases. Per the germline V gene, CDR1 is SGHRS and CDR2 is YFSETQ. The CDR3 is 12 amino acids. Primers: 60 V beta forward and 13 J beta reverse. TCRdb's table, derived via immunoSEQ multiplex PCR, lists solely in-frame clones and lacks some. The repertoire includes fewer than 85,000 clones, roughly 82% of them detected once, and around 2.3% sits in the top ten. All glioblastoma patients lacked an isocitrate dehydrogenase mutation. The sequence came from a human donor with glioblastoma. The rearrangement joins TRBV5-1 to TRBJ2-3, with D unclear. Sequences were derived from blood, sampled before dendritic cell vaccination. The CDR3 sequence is CASRVGTDTQYF. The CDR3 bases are TGCGCCAGTCGAGTCGGCACAGATACGCAGTATTTT.